This T cell receptor beta chain originates from a study of blood T cell repertoires in COVID-19. Study as a whole: COVID-19 samples, acute and convalescent, were from the United States, Italy and Spain.

With 3 bases clipped from V and 3 bases from J, the junction kept 7 bases outside the gene matches. Per the germline V gene, CDR1 is LGHDT and CDR2 is YNNKEL (reference sequence). The length of the CDR3 is 16 residues. Authors' methods: Using reference gene primer amplification, nucleated cell counts were estimated. The method was immunoSEQ multiplex PCR; TCRdb's version includes in-frame clones alone and lacks a portion of them. The DNA was the basis for D and trimming; V, J and clone size are from that table. The table lists roughly 97,000 clones, approximately 84% of them singletons. Sequencing input: peripheral blood. The chain recombines TRBV3-1 (or the pseudogene TRBV3-2) with TRBJ1-2; 10 nucleotides agree with TRBD1. The receptor was isolated from a man between 70 and 80 years old with acute or convalescent COVID-19. The CDR3 DNA follows: TGTGCCAGCAGCCATCGACAGGGGGCGCTGGACTATGGCTACACCTTC. Amino acids: CASSHRQGALDYGYTF.